This record looks at one T cell receptor (beta chain) sequence and its context. The sample originates from a study of blood T cells in healthy people across ages. Combining a sample-barcoded 5' primer with a J-beta primer mix, a second PCR ran for 7 to 11 cycles. TCRdb passed the 5' RACE reads through MiXCR, listing each CDR3 protein once. The table records roughly 700,000 distinct CDR3 sequences, around 25% of them present only once. This CDR3 spans 16 amino acids. CDR1 and CDR2 (germline): SGDLS, YYNGEE. These same records also appear under a second study, on T cells of mothers and their children.

The receptor was derived from a boy aged 5-17 years in good health. The chain recombines TRBV9 with TRBJ2-5, with D possibly being TRBD1 (6 bases). The end of the DNA is better explained by TRBJ2-1, so the J call may be wrong. Sequences were obtained from blood. The CDR3 loop reads CASSAIGTNSYNEQFF. DNA for the CDR3: TGTGCCAGCAGCGCTATCGGGACAAATTCTTACAATGAGCAGTTCTTC.